This is a list of T cell receptor beta chains from one sample in a study of ipilimumab plus nivolumab after autologous stem cell transplantation. Sequenced by immunoSEQ multiplex PCR; TCRdb stores in-frame clones only, minus some. The table lists some 22,000 clones, around 80% of them singletons. This sample comprised PBMCs, obtained in a trial of ipilimumab plus nivolumab as post-transplant consolidation. These receptors originate from a male donor with diffuse large B-cell lymphoma. Each CDR3 is given with its conserved first and last residue. The D gene is left open where the match is weak. The size of a clone is reported for some rows only, either as once, few or many, or as a class for expanded clones.

CDR3 protein,CDR3 DNA,CDR3 length,clone size,D gene,V gene,J gene
CASLLGQTRNTEAFF,TGTGCCAGCCTCTTAGGACAGACGCGGAACACTGAAGCTTTCTTT,15,NA,NA,TRBV2,TRBJ1-1
CASSRTSGGRGEQFF,TGTGCCAGCAGCCGAACTAGCGGGGGCCGGGGTGAGCAGTTCTTC,15,NA,TRBD2,TRBV6-5,TRBJ2-1
CASSEGSGGETQYF,TGCGCCAGCAGTGAAGGTTCCGGAGGGGAGACCCAGTACTTC,14,NA,NA,TRBV10-1,TRBJ2-5
CSVLGGGYGYTF,TGCAGCGTCCTCGGGGGGGGCTATGGCTACACCTTC,12,NA,NA,TRBV29-1,TRBJ1-2
CASTQGTGASPLHF,TGTGCCAGTACCCAGGGGACAGGGGCATCACCCCTCCACTTT,14,few,TRBD1,TRBV19,TRBJ1-6
CASSLWTVQETQYF,TGTGCCAGCAGCTTATGGACAGTCCAAGAGACCCAGTACTTC,14,NA,NA,TRBV7-9,TRBJ2-5
CASKVVLAAPTDTQYF,TGTGCCAGCAAGGTTGTCCTAGCGGCTCCCACAGATACGCAGTATTTT,16,NA,TRBD2,TRBV27,TRBJ2-3
CASTFGSVYGYTF,TGTGCCAGCACCTTCGGGTCTGTTTATGGCTACACCTTC,13,NA,NA,TRBV7-9,TRBJ1-2
CASSLRTGVSTIYF,TGTGCCAGCAGTCTTCGGACGGGAGTGAGCACCATATATTTT,14,NA,NA,TRBV28,TRBJ1-3
CASSPLSSSTDTQYF,TGTGCCAGCAGCCCACTATCATCTAGCACAGATACGCAGTATTTT,15,NA,NA,TRBV6-4,TRBJ2-3